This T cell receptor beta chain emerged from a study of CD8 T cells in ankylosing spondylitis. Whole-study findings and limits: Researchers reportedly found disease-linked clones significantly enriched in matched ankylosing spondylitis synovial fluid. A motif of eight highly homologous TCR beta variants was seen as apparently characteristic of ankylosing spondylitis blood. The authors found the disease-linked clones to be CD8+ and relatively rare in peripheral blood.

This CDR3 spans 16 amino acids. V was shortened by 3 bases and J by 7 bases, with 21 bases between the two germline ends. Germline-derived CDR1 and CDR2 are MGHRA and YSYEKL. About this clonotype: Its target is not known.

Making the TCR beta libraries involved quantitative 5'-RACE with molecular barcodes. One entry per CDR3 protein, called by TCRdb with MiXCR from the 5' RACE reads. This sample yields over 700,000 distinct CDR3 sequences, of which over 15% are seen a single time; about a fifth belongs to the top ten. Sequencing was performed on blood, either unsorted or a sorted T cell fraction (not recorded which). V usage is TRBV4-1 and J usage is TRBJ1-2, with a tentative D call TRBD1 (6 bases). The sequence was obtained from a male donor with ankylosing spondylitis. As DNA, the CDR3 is TGCGCCAGCAGCCAGGGTACAACCCCGGGACACGGTGGCTACACCTTC. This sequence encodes CASSQGTTPGHGGYTF.